A selection of T cell receptor beta chains follows, all from one sample in a study of cytomegalovirus exposure and HLA in healthy donors. TCRdb's copy holds only in-frame clones and misses some; the assay was immunoSEQ multiplex PCR. The sample records about 350,000 clones, approximately 90% being singletons. Sequencing was done on a sample of PBMCs. These receptors were taken from a woman aged 25 to 39 in good health and CMV-seropositive. Each CDR3 is given with its conserved first and last residue. A D gene is named only where the DNA matches it firmly. Size is stated for part of the rows, as once, few or many counts, or as a class when the clone is expanded.

TRBJ1-1 TRBD1 TRBV30 . CAGGTGQGRTEAFF TGTGCGGGAGGGACCGGACAGGGGCGAACTGAAGCTTTCTTT
TRBJ1-1 . TRBV18 . CASSPTRRDTEAFF TGTGCCAGCTCACCAACGAGGAGGGACACTGAAGCTTTCTTT
TRBJ2-1 . TRBV2 . CASSEWVTYNEQFF TGTGCCAGCAGTGAGTGGGTTACCTACAATGAGCAGTTCTTC
TRBJ1-3 . TRBV28 . CASTPPRQDSGNTIYF TGTGCCAGCACTCCTCCCCGACAGGACTCTGGAAACACCATATATTTT
TRBJ1-2 . TRBV7-2 . CASVQGPVNYGYTF TGTGCCAGCGTACAGGGCCCCGTTAACTATGGCTACACCTTC
TRBJ2-2 TRBD1 TRBV9 . CASSVGTGENTGELFF TGTGCCAGCAGCGTAGGAACAGGGGAGAATACCGGGGAGCTGTTTTTT
TRBJ1-2 . TRBV5-4 . CASRPQGGRTYGYTF TGTGCCAGCAGGCCGCAGGGAGGGCGTACCTATGGCTACACCTTC
TRBJ2-1 . TRBV14 . CASSPPSEYNEQFF TGTGCCAGCAGCCCCCCTTCGGAGTACAATGAGCAGTTCTTC
TRBJ2-7 TRBD1 TRBV4-1 . CASSRGQADYEQYF TGCGCCAGCAGCCGCGGACAGGCAGATTACGAGCAGTACTTC
TRBJ1-2 TRBD1 TRBV19 . CARRQGESYTF TGTGCCAGAAGACAGGGAGAGAGCTACACCTTC
TRBJ2-3 . TRBV2 . CASRTDRTDTQYF TGTGCCAGCCGGACAGACCGCACAGATACGCAGTATTTT
TRBJ2-1 . TRBV4-3 . CASSQGAYNEQFF TGCGCCAGCAGCCAAGGGGCTTACAATGAGCAGTTCTTC
TRBJ2-3 . TRBV4-3 . CASSSRPVAEFTDTQYF TGCGCCAGCAGCTCCCGGCCGGTAGCGGAGTTCACAGATACGCAGTATTTT
TRBJ1-5 TRBD1 TRBV30 . CAWSHTRDRDDQPQHF TGTGCCTGGAGCCACACCCGGGACAGGGACGATCAGCCCCAGCATTTT
TRBJ2-3 . TRBV5-6 . CASSFGAGGTDTQYF TGTGCCAGCAGCTTTGGGGCAGGGGGCACAGATACGCAGTATTTT
TRBJ1-2 . TRBV19 . CASSIGQGLGYTF TGTGCCAGTAGTATAGGGCAGGGGCTCGGCTACACCTTC
TRBJ1-1 TRBD1 TRBV28 . CASSYGTGLPMNTEAFF TGTGCCAGCAGTTACGGGACAGGGCTCCCAATGAACACTGAAGCTTTCTTT
TRBJ1-1 TRBD1 TRBV11-2 . CASSPTSTGRAFF TGTGCCAGCAGCCCTACCTCGACAGGGCGGGCTTTCTTT
TRBJ2-7 TRBD1 TRBV4-3 once CASSQGGTGQDEQYF TGCGCCAGCAGCCAAGGGGGGACAGGGCAGGACGAGCAGTACTTC
TRBJ1-6 TRBD1 TRBV7-9 . CATRTGDRVNSPLHF TGTGCCACCCGAACGGGGGACAGAGTTAATTCACCCCTCCACTTT
TRBJ2-2 TRBD2 TRBV9 . CASSPHSLAGGTNTGELFF TGTGCCAGCAGCCCCCATTCTCTGGCGGGGGGGACTAACACCGGGGAGCTGTTTTTT
TRBJ1-2 TRBD1 TRBV29-1 . CSVPETGDYGYTF TGCAGCGTCCCCGAAACAGGGGACTATGGCTACACCTTC
TRBJ1-1 TRBD1 TRBV5-1 . CASSPGTGVVNTEAFF TGCGCCAGCAGCCCGGGGACAGGGGTCGTGAACACTGAAGCTTTCTTT
TRBJ2-2 . TRBV9 . CASSVNRGAYNTGELFF TGTGCCAGCAGCGTGAATCGCGGGGCCTACAACACCGGGGAGCTGTTTTTT
TRBJ1-1 . TRBV19 . CASSFRTGGTEAFF TGTGCCAGTAGTTTCCGGACCGGAGGGACTGAAGCTTTCTTT
TRBJ2-6 . TRBV27 . CASTSVGAGANVLTF TGTGCCAGCACTTCGGTGGGGGCTGGGGCCAACGTCCTGACTTTC
TRBJ2-7 . TRBV5-1 . CASSFSPVGEQYF TGCGCCAGCAGCTTTTCGCCGGTGGGCGAGCAGTACTTC
TRBJ2-7 . TRBV6-5 . CASSTNGPTYEQYF TGTGCCAGCAGTACTAACGGGCCTACCTACGAGCAGTACTTC
TRBJ1-4 . TRBV5-6 . CASSLASGEKLFF TGTGCCAGCAGCTTGGCCTCGGGTGAAAAACTGTTTTTT
TRBJ2-5 . TRBV7-2 few CASSFGQQETQYF TGTGCCAGCAGCTTCGGACAGCAAGAGACCCAGTACTTC
TRBJ2-7 . TRBV28 . CASSFRGQSSYEQYF TGTGCCAGCAGTTTTCGGGGACAAAGCTCCTACGAGCAGTACTTC
TRBJ2-1 TRBD1 TRBV5-5 few CASSWTGEEQFF TGTGCCAGCAGCTGGACAGGGGAGGAGCAGTTCTTC
TRBJ2-2 TRBD2 TRBV28 . CASSPLAGGGGELFF TGTGCCAGCAGTCCACTAGCGGGAGGCGGCGGGGAGCTGTTTTTT
TRBJ2-1 TRBD2 TRBV11-3 . CASSLTSGRGNEQFF TGTGCCAGCAGCCTGACTAGCGGGAGAGGTAATGAGCAGTTCTTC
TRBJ2-7 . TRBV7-2 . CASSLDFYEQYF TGTGCCAGCAGCCTGGACTTCTACGAGCAGTACTTC
TRBJ2-1 TRBD2 TRBV4-3 . CASSHGGVAGGDQFF TGCGCCAGCAGCCACGGGGGGGTAGCGGGAGGAGACCAGTTCTTC
TRBJ2-7 . TRBV6-5 . CASSYSPGQTYEQYF TGTGCCAGCAGTTACTCGCCGGGGCAGACCTACGAGCAGTACTTC
TRBJ2-7 TRBD2 TRBV15 . CATSRLAGMSYEQYF TGTGCCACCAGTCGACTAGCGGGTATGTCCTACGAGCAGTACTTC
TRBJ1-6 . TRBV6-1 once CASRNGQNNSPLHF TGTGCCAGCAGAAATGGACAGAATAATTCACCCCTCCACTTT
TRBJ1-3 . TRBV6-1 . CASSEWWDISSGNTIYF TGTGCCAGCAGTGAATGGTGGGACATCTCCTCTGGAAACACCATATATTTT
TRBJ2-7 . TRBV5-5 . CASSFGRNYEQYF TGTGCCAGCAGCTTCGGACGGAATTACGAGCAGTACTTC
TRBJ1-5 . TRBV7-2 . CASSKGGNSNQPQHF TGTGCCAGCTCAAAGGGCGGTAATAGCAATCAGCCCCAGCATTTT
TRBJ2-3 TRBD2 TRBV29-1 . CSVEAGDYLTDTTSGRAKLDTQYF TGCAGCGTTGAGGCGGGAGATTACCTCACAGACACGACTAGCGGGAGGGCCAAGTTAGATACGCAGTATTTT
TRBJ2-2 . TRBV6-5 . CASSSTRIAGELFF TGTGCCAGCAGCAGCACACGGATCGCCGGGGAGCTGTTTTTT
TRBJ1-1 TRBD1 TRBV28 . CASSPTGKAEAFF TGTGCCAGCAGTCCGACAGGGAAGGCTGAAGCTTTCTTT